Listed below are T cell receptor beta chains from one sample, sequenced in a study of CD8 T cells in ankylosing spondylitis. TCRdb recomputed calls from the 5' RACE reads with MiXCR, one row per CDR3 protein. The sample gives 300,000 to 400,000 distinct CDR3 sequences, approximately 20% of which show up once; roughly 16% is in the top ten. The sample taken for sequencing was blood, either unsorted or a sorted T cell fraction (not recorded which). These receptors were collected from a male donor with ankylosing spondylitis. Both conserved end residues are part of each CDR3. The D gene is left open where the match is weak. Clone size is shown for a subset of rows, as once, few, many or a class of expanded clone.

abundance,d_gene,v_gene,len,j_gene,CDR3nt,CDR3aa
.,TRBD2,TRBV18,15,TRBJ2-7,TGTGCCAGCTCACCAAGACGGGAGGTTGCCTACGAGCAGTACTTC,CASSPRREVAYEQYF
few,.,TRBV5-1,12,TRBJ2-1,TGCGCCAGCAGCCAGGCTAACAATGAGCAGTTCTTC,CASSQANNEQFF
.,.,TRBV12-3/TRBV12-4,14,TRBJ1-1,TGTGCCAGCAGTCCCCGACCCGTGGGGGCTGAAGCTTTCTTT,CASSPRPVGAEAFF
.,.,TRBV6-5,16,TRBJ2-1,TGTGCCAGCAGTTACGAATGGGGCTCGCCCTACAATGAGCAGTTCTTC,CASSYEWGSPYNEQFF
.,TRBD1,TRBV28,14,TRBJ2-5,TGTGCCAGCAGTCGACAGGGGTGGTGGGAGACCCAGTACTTC,CASSRQGWWETQYF
.,TRBD2,TRBV12-3/TRBV12-4,17,TRBJ2-7,TGTGCCAGCAGTCCTTTAGCGGGAGGTACCCTTCCCTACGAGCAGTACTTC,CASSPLAGGTLPYEQYF
.,.,TRBV5-1,13,TRBJ1-2,TGCGCCAGCAGCACTAACCAGCCGGCTGGCTACACCTTC,CASSTNQPAGYTF
.,.,TRBV5-6,13,TRBJ2-7,TGTGCCAGCAGCTTGAAGGGGAGGCTAACGGAGTACTTC,CASSLKGRLTEYF
.,TRBD2,TRBV2,20,TRBJ2-2,TGTGCCAGCAGTGAACCGCGGACTAGCGGGAGGCCGCTGCTCACCGGGGAGCTGTTTTTT,CASSEPRTSGRPLLTGELFF
few,.,TRBV7-2,13,TRBJ1-1,TGTGCCAGCAGCCTGGCCACAGGTGTCAAAGCTTTCTTT,CASSLATGVKAFF
.,.,TRBV18,14,TRBJ1-2,TGTGCCAGCTCACCACCTTCAGGGAACTATGGCTACACCTTC,CASSPPSGNYGYTF